Listed below are T cell receptor beta chains from one sample, sequenced in a study of T cells in Graves' hyperthyroidism and ophthalmopathy. TCRdb ran MiXCR on the multiplex PCR reads and lists one entry per CDR3 protein. This sample has about 570,000 distinct CDR3 sequences, with 46% found just once. Material: peripheral blood or thyroid tissue (not recorded which). The receptor source for this set is an adult woman with Graves' disease, either hyperthyroidism or ophthalmopathy (not recorded which). The conserved cysteine and the conserved F or W are not part of the CDR3 here. Not every row has a clone size; where given, it reads once, few, many or a size class.

CDR3,J,size,V
ASSLTSGGYQETQY,TRBJ2-5,NA,TRBV4-2
SASPGQARNTGELF,TRBJ2-2,NA,TRBV29-1
ASRQQGDTEAF,TRBJ1-1,many,TRBV5-1
ASSLARAGGNFAF,TRBJ1-1,NA,TRBV5-1
ASRNPGDHYTEAF,TRBJ1-1,many,TRBV11-2
ASSLTSHGYEQY,TRBJ2-7,many,TRBV28
AISEGGPPDQPQH,TRBJ1-5,NA,TRBV10-3
ASSFPPLSWGTSSYEQY,TRBJ2-7,NA,TRBV11-1
ASSLVGQSSGYT,TRBJ1-2,few,TRBV28
ASSSGTGVTGELF,TRBJ2-2,many,TRBV5-1
ASSIGASSGSETQY,TRBJ2-5,few,TRBV19
ATSVNRAQGRDTQY,TRBJ2-3,NA,TRBV24-1
ASPSPNTGELF,TRBJ2-2,many,TRBV7-9
SARKPGAGANVLT,TRBJ2-6,NA,TRBV20-1
ASSYRGHEQY,TRBJ2-7,many,TRBV6-6
ASSDNPSRQGEKLF,TRBJ1-4,NA,TRBV2
ASSQAGGPGGELF,TRBJ2-2,NA,TRBV3-1
ASSSGSKETQY,TRBJ2-5,NA,TRBV12-3/TRBV12-4
SPRGGGALQETQD,TRBJ2-5,NA,TRBV20-1
AISERIGSGNTIY,TRBJ1-3,many,TRBV10-3
AISYSQGGTEAF,TRBJ1-1,NA,TRBV6-5
ASATLGQTEGGSPLH,TRBJ1-6,once,TRBV2
ASSLGQRTGELF,TRBJ2-2,many,TRBV2
AISEVLGNGYEQY,TRBJ2-7,many,TRBV10-3
ASSIDGRRAYEQY,TRBJ2-7,once,TRBV7-9
ASSFTDTGWREQY,TRBJ2-7,NA,TRBV28
ASSESGQGAGEKLF,TRBJ1-4,NA,TRBV25-1
ASSLGTRSRNYGYT,TRBJ1-2,many,TRBV5-1
ATSDSLTLGETQY,TRBJ2-5,NA,TRBV24-1
ASSLMRVLAGGPGETQY,TRBJ2-5,NA,TRBV11-2
ASSLGGPGETQY,TRBJ2-5,NA,TRBV11-2
ASSTRRQGYT,TRBJ1-2,NA,TRBV7-8
ATSRAGGYT,TRBJ1-2,NA,TRBV15
ASSEGETLAGGPPPGSCF,TRBJ2-2,NA,TRBV2
ASTLMGTGFDEQY,TRBJ2-7,NA,TRBV13
ASSQKSGTTYEQY,TRBJ2-7,many,TRBV4-1
ASSLAATETQY,TRBJ2-5,many,TRBV7-9
SVEIKIGEGQFNGYT,TRBJ1-2,NA,TRBV29-1
ASSLALYEQY,TRBJ2-7,many,TRBV7-8
ASSEGGWATNTEAF,TRBJ1-1,many,TRBV2
ASSGGQGAVEQY,TRBJ2-7,NA,TRBV2
SAPFGGEAF,TRBJ1-1,NA,TRBV29-1
ASSYYGERTEAF,TRBJ1-1,many,TRBV6-5
ASNGRQGPSTGELF,TRBJ2-2,NA,TRBV25-1
SVEGLLKGNTEAF,TRBJ1-1,NA,TRBV29-1
ASSDGTVSGMMETQY,TRBJ2-5,NA,TRBV5-1
AISKPGQGITGELF,TRBJ2-2,once,TRBV10-3
ASSLGLAGISYEQY,TRBJ2-7,NA,TRBV7-4
ASSADRGQGYEQY,TRBJ2-7,NA,TRBV7-3
ASSPMAEGYEQY,TRBJ2-7,NA,TRBV7-2
ASSVRLETQY,TRBJ2-5,many,TRBV2